A single sample is the source of the 21 T cell receptor beta chains below, sequenced in a study of post-analysis software for immune sequencing data. Notes on the study in general: Roughly 5 TRBV segments occurring more often in patients than controls included TRBV5-6, TRBV5-1 and TRBV20-1.

The antigens for these receptors are not known. Unique molecular identifiers had been added to the TCR beta cDNA libraries. TCRdb re-called the PCR reads through MiXCR, storing one row per CDR3 protein. The sample lists hundreds of thousands of distinct CDR3 sequences; 55% to 70% were seen once. The sequencing input was blood. These receptors all stem from a girl aged 2 to 9 with multiple sclerosis.

In its sample, this clonotype was seen once. The chain links TRBV29-1 to TRBJ2-1; tentative D call: TRBD1 (6 bases). CDR1 and CDR2 (germline): SQVTM, ANQGSEA. The CDR3 is made up of 14 amino acids. Deletions cut 3 bases from V and 3 bases from J, with 12 bases between. Here the CDR3 reads CSVEAGVVYNEQFF. CDR3 coding DNA: TGCAGCGTTGAGGCAGGGGTAGTCTACAATGAGCAGTTCTTC.

The genes are TRBV25-1 and TRBJ2-3, with D possibly matching TRBD2 (5 bases). The ends were cut back, 1 base at V and 3 bases at J, with 17 bases in the middle. Germline V CDR1 and CDR2: MGHDK, SYGVNS. The CDR3 spans 17 residues. The CDR3 reads CASSESPLGGSTDTQYF. As DNA, the CDR3 is TGTGCCAGCAGTGAATCCCCCCTTGGCGGGTCTACAGATACGCAGTATTTT.

The chain couples TRBV4-1 to TRBJ2-1, with 9 bases aligning to TRBD2. With V trimmed by 1 base and J by 9 bases, 7 bases remained unmatched. There are 15 residues in the CDR3. Germline V CDR1 and CDR2: MGHRA, YSYEKL. The CDR3 protein is CASSQGLAGNGEQFF. CDR3 nucleotides: TGCGCCAGCAGCCAAGGGCTAGCGGGAAACGGTGAGCAGTTCTTC.

The V call is TRBV2, the J call TRBJ2-7, with D hard to call. Germline V gene data show CDR1 as SNHLY and CDR2 as FYNNEI. The CDR3 contains 14 residues. V was trimmed by 8 bases and J by 0 bases, leaving 14 bases between them. Written as DNA, the CDR3 is TGTGCCAGCTTAGGAACCGTGGGCTCCTACGAGCAGTACTTC. The encoded protein is CASLGTVGSYEQYF.

V is TRBV13 and J is TRBJ2-1; 8 bases are shared with TRBD2. The CDR3 contains 14 residues. V lost 4 bases and J lost 7; bases outside the gene matches: 6. Germline V gene sequence: CDR1 PRHDT, CDR2 FYEKMQ (reference sequence). The chain's CDR3 is CASSSREGGNEQFF. DNA for the CDR3: TGTGCCAGCAGCTCTCGGGAGGGTGGGAATGAGCAGTTCTTC.

This clonotype was picked up one time. The V and J genes are TRBV4-1 and TRBJ2-3, with D perhaps TRBD2 (6 bases). The V end lost 0 bases, the J end lost 2 bases, and 9 bases lay between the germline ends. CDR1 and CDR2 (germline): MGHRA, YSYEKL. The CDR3 consists of 15 residues. The CDR3 DNA follows: TGCGCCAGCAGCCAAGAAGCGGGTTTCACAGATACGCAGTATTTT. It yields the protein CASSQEAGFTDTQYF.

V and J are TRBV3-1 and TRBJ2-1; 8 nucleotides align to TRBD1. J lost 1 base, V lost 3 bases, and 5 bases had no gene match. In germline, CDR1 is LGHDT, CDR2 YNNKEL (reference sequence). The CDR3 has 16 amino acids. CDR3 in amino acids: CASSHDTGGSYNEQFF. CDR3 bases: TGTGCCAGCAGCCACGACACAGGGGGATCCTACAATGAGCAGTTCTTC.

The genes are TRBV4-1 and TRBJ2-1; 11 bases fit TRBD2. Germline loops: CDR1 MGHRA, CDR2 YSYEKL. This CDR3 has 17 amino acids. After removal of 1 base from V and 2 bases from J, the junction contained 4 bases not matched to a gene. This CDR3 is CASSQATGLAAYNEQFF. The CDR3 bases are TGCGCCAGCAGCCAAGCAACGGGACTAGCGGCCTACAATGAGCAGTTCTTC.

The chain employs TRBV6-1 and TRBJ2-7; 8 positions match TRBD2. V was clipped by 4 bases and J by 5 bases; unmatched bases: 4. Germline V gene lookup returns CDR1 MNHNS and CDR2 SASEGT. The CDR3 spans 13 residues. CDR3 in DNA: TGTGCCAGCAGTGCCAGCGGGAGCCACGAGCAGTACTTC. It is translated as CASSASGSHEQYF.

This clonotype was counted a few times. V and J are TRBV6-1 and TRBJ2-7, with TRBD1 identical over 8 bases. This CDR3 contains 14 residues. Trimming removed 3 bases from V and 2 bases from J; junction bases left unmatched: 3. The V gene's germline CDR1 is MNHNS and CDR2 SASEGT. CDR3 residues: CASSDRQGPYEQYF. CDR3 DNA: TGTGCCAGCAGTGACCGACAGGGGCCCTACGAGCAGTACTTC.

Relative to its sample, this clonotype is large. CDR3 protein: CASSLAQRNTEAFF. The CDR3, as DNA: TGCGCCAGCAGCTTGGCCCAGCGGAACACTGAAGCTTTCTTT. The genes are TRBV5-1 and TRBJ1-1; D uncertain. The V end was cut by 0 bases, the J end by 1 base, with 7 bases between. The CDR3 consists of 14 residues. Germline CDR1 and CDR2: SGHRS and YFSETQ.

This clonotype was recorded a few times. The chain has TRBV6-5 and TRBJ2-1; 7 bases are shared with TRBD1. Germline V gene data show CDR1 as MNHEY and CDR2 as SVGAGI. The CDR3 contains 17 residues. Trimming at V came to 1 base and at J to 5 bases, leaving 11 bases not matched to a gene. The CDR3 nucleotides read TGTGCCAGCAGTTACTTTGCGCAATGGGGACAGAACAATGAGCAGTTCTTC. Its translation is CASSYFAQWGQNNEQFF.

The chain combines TRBV28 with TRBJ2-1, with 8 bases matching TRBD1. The J call is uncertain, as TRBJ2-7 better fits the DNA end. Germline lookup yields CDR1 MDHEN and CDR2 SYDVKM. The CDR3 totals 14 residues. The CDR3 here is CASSDRGRGYEQYF. Here the CDR3 DNA reads TGTGCCAGCAGCGACAGGGGAAGAGGGTACGAGCAGTACTTC.

This clonotype appeared a few times. CDR3 DNA: TGCAGTGCTAGAGATGGGACCCAGAGGGAGACCCAGTACTTC. Translation gives CSARDGTQRETQYF. The gene calls are TRBV20-1 and TRBJ2-5; D tentatively reads TRBD1 or TRBD2 (5 bases each). V was pared by 0 bases and J by 5 bases, with 13 bases between. The CDR3 loop spans 14 amino acids. Germline-derived CDR1 and CDR2 are DFQATT and SNEGSKA (reference sequence).

This clonotype was picked up one time. The V call is TRBV6-4, the J call TRBJ2-5; weak D call: TRBD2 (5 bases). This CDR3 has 14 amino acids. V was trimmed by 6 bases and J by 11 bases, leaving 22 bases between them. From germline, CDR1 is MRHNA and CDR2 SNTAGT. CDR3 nucleotides: TGTGCCAGCAGCGGGGAATTAAACTACAATGAGCAGTACTTC. It codes for CASSGELNYNEQYF.

This clonotype was counted a few times. The rearrangement joins TRBV12-3 or TRBV12-4 to TRBJ2-5; D remains ambiguous. The CDR3 loop spans 13 amino acids. V was clipped by 4 bases and J by 4 bases, with 10 bases between them. The CDR3, as DNA: TGTGCCAGCAGTTATCGGCAAGGAGAGACCCAGTACTTC. Translating it yields CASSYRQGETQYF.

The gene calls are TRBV3-1 and TRBJ2-1; 9 bases line up with TRBD2. The CDR3 loop spans 16 amino acids. Trimming took 2 bases from V and 0 from J; bases not matched to a gene: 2. The germline CDR1 and CDR2 sequences are LGHDT and YNNKEL (reference sequence). The CDR3 coding sequence is TGTGCCAGCAGCCAACTAGCGGGAAGCTCCTACAATGAGCAGTTCTTC. This sequence encodes CASSQLAGSSYNEQFF.

This chain links TRBV29-1 with TRBJ2-4; TRBD2 matches at 7 bases. The DNA end favors TRBJ2-5, so the J call may be wrong. CDR3 length: 15 amino acids. The germline CDR1 and CDR2 sequences are SQVTM and ANQGSEA. This CDR3 reads CSVEGASGGTETQYF. The CDR3 DNA sequence: TGCAGCGTTGAAGGAGCGTCGGGGGGAACAGAGACCCAGTACTTC.

This clonotype has only one observation. The chain couples TRBV6-6 to TRBJ1-1, with 9 bases identical to TRBD1. CDR1 and CDR2 from the germline V gene are MNHNY and SVGAGI (reference sequence). Trimming cost V 6 bases and J 4 bases; bases outside gene matches: 6. The CDR3 runs to 14 residues. DNA for the CDR3: TGTGCCAGCAGCGACGGACAGGGGAGCACTGAAGCTTTCTTT. This sequence encodes CASSDGQGSTEAFF.

This chain connects TRBV20-1 to TRBJ2-5; tentatively, D is TRBD2 (6 bases). Germline assignment: CDR1 DFQATT and CDR2 SNEGSKA (reference sequence). Trimming removed 0 bases from V and 5 bases from J, with 19 bases in between. The length of the CDR3 is 16 residues. Here the CDR3 reads CSARDRWRDRRETQYF. The CDR3 DNA reads TGCAGTGCTAGAGATCGGTGGCGGGACCGGCGGGAGACCCAGTACTTC.

V usage is TRBV6-2 or TRBV6-3 and J usage is TRBJ1-1; 9 bases are shared with TRBD1. This CDR3 spans 16 amino acids. Looked up from germline, CDR1 is MNHEY and CDR2 is SVGEGT. J gave up 0 bases and V 2 bases, and 4 bases lay outside the gene matches. This CDR3 reads CASSYEGQGVNTEAFF. In DNA form, the CDR3 reads TGTGCCAGCAGTTACGAGGGACAGGGAGTGAACACTGAAGCTTTCTTT.